The present T cell receptor (beta chain) was sequenced within a study of CD8+ T cells in alopecia areata. The wider study: Treated patients were scored for severity by percent of scalp affected.

Treatment noted: oral pan-JAK inhibitor, 5-10 mg twice daily. The trim removed 0 bases at V and 3 bases at J, leaving 4 bases unmatched. Germline CDR1 reads SGHDT; CDR2 reads YYEEEE. This CDR3 comprises 15 residues. Isolated RNA was reverse transcribed into cDNA used as the sequencing template. The repertoire was sequenced with immunoSEQ multiplex PCR; TCRdb's copy has only in-frame clones and lacks some. The table has 180,000 or so clones, approximately 50% seen once. This clonotype was obtained from a human donor with alopecia areata. This material consisted of CD8+ T cells sorted from blood, taken at roughly week 53, from a patient treated with tofacitinib. V and J are TRBV5-6 and TRBJ2-7; 9 bases are a match to TRBD1. In DNA, the CDR3 is TGTGCCAGCAGCTTGGGGGACAGGGAAGGCTACGAGCAGTACTTC. It yields the protein CASSLGDREGYEQYF.